This TCR beta chain was sequenced for a study of T cell clones after liver transplantation (dated by TCRdb to about 2019). About the study as a whole: ITN030ST, the source of the samples, was a randomized trial that attempted immunosuppression withdrawal within 2 years of liver transplantation. Donor-reactive T cell clones were identified using TCRbeta sequencing after a pre-transplant mixed lymphocyte reaction and were then followed in post-transplant blood. Third party-reactive TCRbeta sequences were also identified from pre-transplant MLRs to serve as an antigen-independent comparator for donor-reactive sequences. Of the eight recipients, a few were HCV-positive, while the remaining recipients had been transplanted for non-autoimmune, non-viral indications. Subjects received no induction therapy and standard immunosuppression until randomization at 12-24 months post-transplant. Tolerance was defined as complete immunosuppression withdrawal for at least one year with no rise in liver enzymes beyond twice the upper limit of normal. Blood samples were collected pre-transplant, pre-randomization before withdrawal, and post-randomization after either full withdrawal or failed withdrawal. The study cohort included 8 liver transplant recipients, of whom 3 were classified as tolerant and 5 as non-tolerant. The study at large found these results: Since no allograft tissue specimens were available, donor-reactive T cells may have migrated into the graft instead of being deleted. In most of the 8 subjects, circulating donor-reactive CD4 TCRbeta sequences decreased significantly after transplant, regardless of tolerance or HCV status. Low numbers of available donor cells limited the measurable donor-reactive repertoire in a couple of subjects. After accounting for repertoire turnover, donor-reactive detection was significantly reduced in 7 of 8 subjects for CD4 and 8 of 8 for CD8. Donor-reactive sequences declined more than third party-reactive ones, suggesting partial antigen-specific deletion unrelated to withdrawal success. Because of small, heterogeneous patient numbers and non-standardized post-transplant time points, the conclusions were only preliminary.

Using immunoSEQ, frozen genomic DNA was subjected to high-throughput TCRbeta CDR3 sequencing, a process that included PCR amplification, mapping, bias correction and internal controls. In the authors' own workflow: Productive rearrangements were kept, and unique TCRbeta sequences were defined by CDR3 nucleotide sequence plus V and J gene. Donor-reactive sequences required at least 5-fold expansion in CFSE-low cells versus unstimulated pre-transplant cells and at least 0.01% frequency. To ensure at least 90% detection power, minimum frequency thresholds were set for each subject based on that subject's lowest-template unstimulated sample. Jensen-Shannon divergence between the top 1000 TCRbeta sequences post-transplant and pre-transplant was used to measure repertoire turnover. Changes in detection of donor-reactive sequences were assessed with two-sided Fisher's exact tests. Imported from immuneACCESS, the table was reduced by TCRdb to in-frame sequences with V and J called. These copies leave out some clones; in studies compared against another copy, an unresolved V gene accounts for under half, and the cause of the remainder is not known. V and J calls and clone size are given by that table; D and trimming were obtained from the DNA. Recorded for this sample are about 120,000 clones; over 75% of them occurred a single time. 0.75% to 0.85% of the sample goes to the ten largest clones.

Thawed unstimulated PBMCs were stained for CD3, CD4 and CD8 and FACS-sorted into CD3+CD4+ and CD3+CD8+ populations. Each of the 8 studied subjects was randomized to immunosuppression withdrawal. The Qiagen DNeasy Blood and Tissue Kit was used to isolate genomic DNA. From its cysteine to its phenylalanine, the CDR3 spans 13 amino acids. Only the CDR3 DNA is retained, 39 bases long and in frame from the first base. Per the germline V gene, SGHVS is the CDR1 and FQNEAQ is the CDR2. Between the V and J ends, shortened by 4 bases and 2 bases respectively, the junction contains 6 bases. Details on this clone: Its antigen specificity is not known. Within one base of it there is no much larger clone, and no base qualities were kept.

The clonotype originates from a human patient who received a liver transplant. After a transplant, some T cells may be the graft donor's own cells. Here the chain combines TRBV7-8 and TRBJ2-1; the D gene is perhaps TRBD2, from 5 matching bases. Sequences were derived from CD4+ T cells from blood, sampled 12 months after liver transplant. This receptor has the CDR3 CASSSGTYNEQFF. In nucleotide form, the sequence is TGTGCCAGCAGCTCCGGGACCTACAATGAGCAGTTCTTC.